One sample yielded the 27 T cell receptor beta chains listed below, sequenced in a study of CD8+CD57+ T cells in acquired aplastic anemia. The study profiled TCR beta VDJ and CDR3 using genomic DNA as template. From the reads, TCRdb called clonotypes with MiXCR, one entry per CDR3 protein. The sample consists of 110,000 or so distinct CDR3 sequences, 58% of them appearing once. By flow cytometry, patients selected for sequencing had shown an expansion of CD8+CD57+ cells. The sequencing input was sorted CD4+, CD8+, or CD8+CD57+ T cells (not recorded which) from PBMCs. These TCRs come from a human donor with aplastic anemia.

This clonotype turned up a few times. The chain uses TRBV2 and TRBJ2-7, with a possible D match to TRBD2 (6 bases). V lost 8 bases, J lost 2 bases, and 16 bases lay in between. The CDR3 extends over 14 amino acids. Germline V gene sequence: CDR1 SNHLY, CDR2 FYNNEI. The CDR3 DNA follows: TGTGCCAGCTCCCGCGGGACCGACACCTACGAGCAGTACTTC. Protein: CASSRGTDTYEQYF.

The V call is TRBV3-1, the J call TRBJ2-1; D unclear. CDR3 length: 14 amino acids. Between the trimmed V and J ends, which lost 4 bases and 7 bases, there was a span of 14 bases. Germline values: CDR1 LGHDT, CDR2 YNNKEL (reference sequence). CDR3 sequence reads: CASSPINRENEQFF. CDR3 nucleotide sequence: TGTGCCAGCAGCCCTATAAACAGAGAAAATGAGCAGTTCTTC.

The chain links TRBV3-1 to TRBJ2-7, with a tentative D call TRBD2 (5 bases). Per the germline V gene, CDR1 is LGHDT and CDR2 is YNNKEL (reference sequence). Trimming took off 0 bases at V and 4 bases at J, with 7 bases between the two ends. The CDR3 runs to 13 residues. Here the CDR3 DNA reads TGTGCCAGCAGCCAAGAAGAGGGATACGAGCAGTACTTC. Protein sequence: CASSQEEGYEQYF.

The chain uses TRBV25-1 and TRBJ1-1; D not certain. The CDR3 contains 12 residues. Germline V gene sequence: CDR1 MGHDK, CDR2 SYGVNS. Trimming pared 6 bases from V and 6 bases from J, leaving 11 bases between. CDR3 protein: CASSEQPSEAFF. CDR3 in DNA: TGTGCCAGCAGCGAACAACCCTCTGAAGCTTTCTTT.

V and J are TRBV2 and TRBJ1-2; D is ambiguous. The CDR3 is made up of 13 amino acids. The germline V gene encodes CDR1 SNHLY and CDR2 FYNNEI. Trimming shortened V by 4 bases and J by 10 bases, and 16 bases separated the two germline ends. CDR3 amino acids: CASSGRPSEAYTF. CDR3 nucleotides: TGTGCCAGCAGTGGCAGACCGTCCGAAGCCTACACCTTC.

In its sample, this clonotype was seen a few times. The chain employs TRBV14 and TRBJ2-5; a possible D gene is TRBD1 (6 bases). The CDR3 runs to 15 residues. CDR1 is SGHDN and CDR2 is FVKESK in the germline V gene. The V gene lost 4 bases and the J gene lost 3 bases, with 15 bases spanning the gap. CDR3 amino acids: CASSLKTGQEETQYF. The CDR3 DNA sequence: TGTGCCAGCAGCCTTAAAACGGGACAAGAAGAGACCCAGTACTTC.

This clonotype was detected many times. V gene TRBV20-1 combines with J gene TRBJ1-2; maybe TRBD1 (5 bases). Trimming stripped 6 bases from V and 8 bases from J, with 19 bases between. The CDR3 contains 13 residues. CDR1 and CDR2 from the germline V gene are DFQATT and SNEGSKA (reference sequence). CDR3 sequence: CSAPGGGVEGYTF. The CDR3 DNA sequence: TGCAGTGCCCCGGGGGGTGGAGTAGAGGGCTACACCTTC.

This chain's CDR3 is CSARVFGLAGGLSTDTQYF. The CDR3 DNA reads TGCAGTGCTAGGGTCTTCGGCCTAGCGGGGGGCCTTAGCACAGATACGCAGTATTTT. V usage is TRBV20-1 and J usage is TRBJ2-3; 11 bases are a match to TRBD2. V trimming: 3 bases; J trimming: 0 bases; junction bases outside the gene matches: 14. This CDR3 spans 19 amino acids. CDR1 and CDR2 from the germline V gene are DFQATT and SNEGSKA (reference sequence).

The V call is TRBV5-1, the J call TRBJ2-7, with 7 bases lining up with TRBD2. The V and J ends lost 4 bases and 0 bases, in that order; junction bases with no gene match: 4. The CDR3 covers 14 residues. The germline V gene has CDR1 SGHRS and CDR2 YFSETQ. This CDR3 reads CASSNGGISYEQYF. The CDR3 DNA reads TGCGCCAGCAGCAACGGGGGGATCTCCTACGAGCAGTACTTC.

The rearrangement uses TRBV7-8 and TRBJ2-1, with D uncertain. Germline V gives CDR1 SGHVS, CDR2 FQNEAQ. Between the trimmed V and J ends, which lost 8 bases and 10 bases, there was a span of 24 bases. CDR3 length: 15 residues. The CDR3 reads CASVPPPPNAYEQFF. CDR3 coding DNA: TGTGCCAGCGTTCCTCCCCCACCGAACGCCTACGAGCAGTTCTTC.

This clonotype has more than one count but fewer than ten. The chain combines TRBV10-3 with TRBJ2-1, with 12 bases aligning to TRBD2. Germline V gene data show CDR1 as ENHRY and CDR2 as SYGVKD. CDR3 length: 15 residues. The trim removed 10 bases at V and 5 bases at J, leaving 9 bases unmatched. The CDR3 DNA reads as TGTGCCAGCAGCCATCTAGCGGGGGGGGACAATGAGCAGTTCTTC. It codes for CASSHLAGGDNEQFF.

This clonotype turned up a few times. DNA of the CDR3: TGTGCCAGCAGCCAGTCGCCCAGTAATGAGCAGTTCTTC. It specifies CASSQSPSNEQFF. V usage is TRBV3-1 and J usage is TRBJ2-1; D not certain. Trimming pared 3 bases from V and 7 bases from J, leaving 10 bases between. CDR1 is LGHDT and CDR2 is YNNKEL in the germline V gene (reference sequence). The length of the CDR3 is 13 residues.

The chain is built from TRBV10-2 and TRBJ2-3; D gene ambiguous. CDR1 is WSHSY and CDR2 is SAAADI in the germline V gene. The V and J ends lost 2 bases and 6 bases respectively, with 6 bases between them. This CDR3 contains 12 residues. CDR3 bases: TGCGCCAGCAGTGAGATTTGGGATACGCAGTATTTT. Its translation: CASSEIWDTQYF.

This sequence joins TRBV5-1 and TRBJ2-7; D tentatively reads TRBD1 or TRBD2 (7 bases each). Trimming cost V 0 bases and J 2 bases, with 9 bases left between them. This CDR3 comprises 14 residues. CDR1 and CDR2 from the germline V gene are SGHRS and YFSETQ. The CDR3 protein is CASSLAGGAYEQYF. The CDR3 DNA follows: TGCGCCAGCAGCTTGGCAGGGGGGGCCTACGAGCAGTACTTC.

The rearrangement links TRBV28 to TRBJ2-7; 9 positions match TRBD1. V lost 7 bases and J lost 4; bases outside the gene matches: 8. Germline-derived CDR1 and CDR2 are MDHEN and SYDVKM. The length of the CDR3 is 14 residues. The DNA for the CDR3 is TGTGCCAGCATACCCTCCGGGACAGGGTACGAGCAGTACTTC. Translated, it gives CASIPSGTGYEQYF.

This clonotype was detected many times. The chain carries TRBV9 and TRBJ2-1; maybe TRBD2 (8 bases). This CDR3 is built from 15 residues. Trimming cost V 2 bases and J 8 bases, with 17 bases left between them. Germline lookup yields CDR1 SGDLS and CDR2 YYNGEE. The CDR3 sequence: CASSVGSSGTDEQFF. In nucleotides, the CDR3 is TGTGCCAGCAGCGTTGGGAGTAGCGGGACAGATGAGCAGTTCTTC.

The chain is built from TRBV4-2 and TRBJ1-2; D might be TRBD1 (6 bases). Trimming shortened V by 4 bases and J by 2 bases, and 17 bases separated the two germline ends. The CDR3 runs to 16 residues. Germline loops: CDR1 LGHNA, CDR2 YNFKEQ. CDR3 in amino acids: CASSPWGPAGNYGYTF. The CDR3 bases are TGTGCCAGCAGCCCCTGGGGGCCGGCTGGAAACTATGGCTACACCTTC.

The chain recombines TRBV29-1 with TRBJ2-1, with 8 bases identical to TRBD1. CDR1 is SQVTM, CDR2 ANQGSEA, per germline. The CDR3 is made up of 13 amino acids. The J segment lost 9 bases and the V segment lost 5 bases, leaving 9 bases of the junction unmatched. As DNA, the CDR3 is TGCAGCGTTTCGGAGACAGGGGTGGGTGAGCAGTTCTTC. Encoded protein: CSVSETGVGEQFF.

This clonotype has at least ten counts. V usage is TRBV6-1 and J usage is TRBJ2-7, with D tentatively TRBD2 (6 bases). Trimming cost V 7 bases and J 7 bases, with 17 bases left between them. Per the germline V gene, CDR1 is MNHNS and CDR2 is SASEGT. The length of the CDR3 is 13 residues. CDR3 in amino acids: CASTESSGGEQYF. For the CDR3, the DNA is TGTGCCAGCACCGAAAGCAGCGGAGGGGAGCAGTACTTC.

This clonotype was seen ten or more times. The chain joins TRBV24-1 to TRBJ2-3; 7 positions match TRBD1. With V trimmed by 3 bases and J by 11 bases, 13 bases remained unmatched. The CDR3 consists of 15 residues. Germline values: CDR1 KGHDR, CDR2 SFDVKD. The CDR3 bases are TGTGCCACCAGTGATCCACCGACAGGGTCCAAATTGCAGTATTTT. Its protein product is CATSDPPTGSKLQYF.

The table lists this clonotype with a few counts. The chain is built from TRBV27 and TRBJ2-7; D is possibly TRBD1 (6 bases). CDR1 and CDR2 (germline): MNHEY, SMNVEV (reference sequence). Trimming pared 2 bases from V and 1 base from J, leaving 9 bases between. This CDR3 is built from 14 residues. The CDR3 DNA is TGTGCCAGCAGTTTAGAGACAGGATCCTACGAGCAGTACTTC. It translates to CASSLETGSYEQYF.

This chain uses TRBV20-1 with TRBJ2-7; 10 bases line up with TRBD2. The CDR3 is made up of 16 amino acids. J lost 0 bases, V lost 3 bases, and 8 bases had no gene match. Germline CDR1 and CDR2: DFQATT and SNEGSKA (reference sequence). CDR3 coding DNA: TGCAGTGCTAGCTTAGCGGGGGGATCAAGCTCCTACGAGCAGTACTTC. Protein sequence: CSASLAGGSSSYEQYF.

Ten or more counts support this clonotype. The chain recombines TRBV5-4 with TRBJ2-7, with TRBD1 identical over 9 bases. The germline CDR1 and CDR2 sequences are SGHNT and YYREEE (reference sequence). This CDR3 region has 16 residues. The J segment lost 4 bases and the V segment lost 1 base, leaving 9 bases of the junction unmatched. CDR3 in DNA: TGTGCCAGCAGCTTGTACGAGGGGACAGGGAGTTACGAGCAGTACTTC. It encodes CASSLYEGTGSYEQYF.

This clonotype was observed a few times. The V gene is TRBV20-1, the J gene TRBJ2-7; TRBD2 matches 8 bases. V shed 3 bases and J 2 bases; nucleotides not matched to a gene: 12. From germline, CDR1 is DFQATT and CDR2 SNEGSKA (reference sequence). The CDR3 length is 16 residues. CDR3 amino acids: CSASATSGRYAYEQYF. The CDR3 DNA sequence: TGCAGTGCTAGTGCAACTAGCGGACGATACGCCTACGAGCAGTACTTC.

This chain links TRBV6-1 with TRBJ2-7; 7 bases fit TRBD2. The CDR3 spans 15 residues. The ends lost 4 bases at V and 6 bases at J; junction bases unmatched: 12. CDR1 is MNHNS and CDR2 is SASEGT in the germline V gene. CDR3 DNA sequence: TGTGCCAGCAGTGGTCTAGCGGACGCGTTACGCGAGCAGTACTTC. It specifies CASSGLADALREQYF.

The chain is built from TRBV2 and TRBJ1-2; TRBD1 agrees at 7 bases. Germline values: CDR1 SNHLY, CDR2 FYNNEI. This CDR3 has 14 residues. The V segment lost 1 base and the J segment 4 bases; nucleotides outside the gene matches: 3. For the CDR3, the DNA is TGTGCCAGCAGTGAAGAGGGGGCAAGCTATGGCTACACCTTC. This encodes CASSEEGASYGYTF.

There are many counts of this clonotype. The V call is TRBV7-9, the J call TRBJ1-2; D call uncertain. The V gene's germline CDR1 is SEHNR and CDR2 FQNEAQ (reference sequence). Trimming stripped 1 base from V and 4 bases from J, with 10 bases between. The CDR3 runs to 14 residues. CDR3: CASSLDSRGYGYTF. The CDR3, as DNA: TGTGCCAGCAGCTTAGATTCAAGAGGCTATGGCTACACCTTC.